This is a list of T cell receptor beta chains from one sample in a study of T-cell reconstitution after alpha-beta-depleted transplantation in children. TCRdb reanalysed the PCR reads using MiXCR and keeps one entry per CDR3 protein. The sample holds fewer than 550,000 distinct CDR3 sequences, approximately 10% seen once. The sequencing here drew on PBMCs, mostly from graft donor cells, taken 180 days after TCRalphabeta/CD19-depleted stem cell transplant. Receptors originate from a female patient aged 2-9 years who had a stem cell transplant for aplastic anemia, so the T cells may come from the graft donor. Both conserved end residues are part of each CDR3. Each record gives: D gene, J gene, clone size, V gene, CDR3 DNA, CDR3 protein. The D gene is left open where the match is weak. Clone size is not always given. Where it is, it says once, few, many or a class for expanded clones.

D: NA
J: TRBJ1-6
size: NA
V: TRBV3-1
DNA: TGTGCCAGCAGCCAAGATGGGGTGGATAATTCACCCCTCCACTTT
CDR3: CASSQDGVDNSPLHF

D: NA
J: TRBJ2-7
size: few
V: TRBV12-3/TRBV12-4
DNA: TGTGCCAGCAGTACCTCGGCCCTCCCACTCTTCTCCTCGGTATACGAGCAGTACTTC
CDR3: CASSTSALPLFSSVYEQYF

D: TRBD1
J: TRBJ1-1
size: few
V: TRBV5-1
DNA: TGCGCCAGCAGTCTCACCGGGACAGGGGGCGGGAGGACTGAAGCTTTCTTT
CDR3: CASSLTGTGGGRTEAFF

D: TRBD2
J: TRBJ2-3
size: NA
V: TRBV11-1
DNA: TGTGCCAGCAGCCTACGACTAGCGGGAGGAGGTAGCACAGATACGCAGTATTTT
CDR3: CASSLRLAGGGSTDTQYF

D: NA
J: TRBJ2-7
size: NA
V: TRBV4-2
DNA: TGTGCCAGCAGCCACCTAATGGGGTCCTACGAGCAGTACTTC
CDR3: CASSHLMGSYEQYF

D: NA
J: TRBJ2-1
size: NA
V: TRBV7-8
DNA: TGTGCCAGCAGCCGGACGGGCTACGGGGTATACAATGAGCAGTTCTTC
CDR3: CASSRTGYGVYNEQFF

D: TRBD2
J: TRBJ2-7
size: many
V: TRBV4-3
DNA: TGCGCCAGCAGCCAAGATTGGACTAGCGGGAGATTCTACGAGCAGTACTTC
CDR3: CASSQDWTSGRFYEQYF

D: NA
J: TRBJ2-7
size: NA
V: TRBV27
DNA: TGTGCCAGCAGTCCCACCCCGACCTACGAGCAGTACTTC
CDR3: CASSPTPTYEQYF

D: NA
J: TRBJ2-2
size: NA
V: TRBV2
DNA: TGTGCCAGCAGTGAGTTCGCGAACACCGGGGAGCTGTTTTTT
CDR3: CASSEFANTGELFF

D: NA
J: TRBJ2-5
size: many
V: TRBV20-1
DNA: TGCAGTGCAAGGACCAGTAGAGTGGAGACCCAGTACTTC
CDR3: CSARTSRVETQYF

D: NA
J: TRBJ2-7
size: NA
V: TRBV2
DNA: TGTGCCAGCAGTGAAGACGGCATACCCTACGAGCAGTACTTC
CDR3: CASSEDGIPYEQYF

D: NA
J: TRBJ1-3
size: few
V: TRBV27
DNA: TGTGCCAGCAGTTTGGGGCAGGAGACTTCTGGAAACACCATATATTTT
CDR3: CASSLGQETSGNTIYF

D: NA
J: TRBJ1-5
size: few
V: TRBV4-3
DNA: TGCGCCAGCAGCGCCCGGGACAGCAATCAGCCCCAGCATTTT
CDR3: CASSARDSNQPQHF

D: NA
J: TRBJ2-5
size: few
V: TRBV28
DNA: TGTGCCAGCAGTTTTGTAGCTCCAGAGACCCAGTACTTC
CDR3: CASSFVAPETQYF

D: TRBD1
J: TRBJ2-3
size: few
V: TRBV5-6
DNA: TGTGCCAGCAGCTCACGAGTATCGTCAGGGGGCGCCGGAGGAGATACGCAGTATTTT
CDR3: CASSSRVSSGGAGGDTQYF

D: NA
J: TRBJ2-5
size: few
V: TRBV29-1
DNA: TGCAGCGCGGGAAGAATGGAGACCCAGTACTTC
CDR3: CSAGRMETQYF

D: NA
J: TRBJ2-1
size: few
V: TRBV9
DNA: TGTGCCAGCAGCGTATTGGGGGGATCCTACAATGAGCAGTTCTTC
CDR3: CASSVLGGSYNEQFF

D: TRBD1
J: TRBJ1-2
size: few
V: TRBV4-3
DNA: TGCGCCAGCAGCCGCCGGGACAGGGGCGGTTATGGCTACACCTTC
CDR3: CASSRRDRGGYGYTF

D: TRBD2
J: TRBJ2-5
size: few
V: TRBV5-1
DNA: TGCGCCAGCAGCTACTTCGGACTAGCGGGGAGGATCCTCGCGGCCCAGTACTTC
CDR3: CASSYFGLAGRILAAQYF

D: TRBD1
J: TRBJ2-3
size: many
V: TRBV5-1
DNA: TGCGCCAGCAGCCTAGGGGACAGGGGTCGGACAGATACGCAGTATTTT
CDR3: CASSLGDRGRTDTQYF